These 5 T cell receptor beta chains share one sample of origin, sequenced in a study of STAT5B mutations in CD4+ large granular lymphocyte leukemia (dated by TCRdb to 2021 to 2024). Library preparation was by the immunoSEQ multiplex PCR assay. TCRdb limited this immuneACCESS table to in-frame rearrangements with V and J called. A share of clones is missing; checked studies link under half to unresolved V genes, and the rest is unexplained. The sample has approximately 35,000 clones on record, 76% of them singletons. Jointly, the top ten make up roughly 7.1% of the sample. Sequencing was carried out using CD4+ T cells from blood buffy coats. The receptor set was obtained from a human donor in good health.

The CDR3 loop reads CASSRLAGARDTQYF. The CDR3 DNA reads as TGTGCCAGCAGTCGACTAGCGGGGGCCAGGGATACGCAGTATTTT. This chain joins TRBV7-8 and TRBJ2-3, with 12 bases aligning to TRBD2. J gave up 6 bases and V 6 bases, and 7 bases lay outside the gene matches. CDR3 size: 15 residues. Per the germline V gene, CDR1 is SGHVS and CDR2 is FQNEAQ.

The V and J genes are TRBV7-2 and TRBJ2-1; weak D call: TRBD1 (6 bases). V gave up 6 bases and J gave up 8 bases, with 17 bases separating them. The CDR3 length is 14 residues. Germline CDR1 reads SGHTA; CDR2 reads FQGNSA. The CDR3 DNA reads TGTGCCAGCAGAACAGGGCTGCCAGTGGATGAGCAGTTCTTC. Its protein product is CASRTGLPVDEQFF.

The V and J genes are TRBV7-7 and TRBJ2-2, with D uncertain. This CDR3 spans 15 amino acids. V was cut by 0 bases and J by 2 bases, with 7 bases left in between. In germline, CDR1 is SSHAT, CDR2 FNYEAQ (reference sequence). The CDR3 DNA reads as TGTGCCAGCAGCTTAGCGGGGAAAAACACCGGGGAGCTGTTTTTT. As protein: CASSLAGKNTGELFF.

In its sample, this clone was seen once. This chain connects TRBV11-2 to TRBJ2-3; D is possibly TRBD1 (5 bases). The germline CDR1 and CDR2 sequences are SGHAT and FQNNGV. This CDR3 spans 15 amino acids. V was pared by 1 base and J by 1 base, with 9 bases between. The CDR3 loop reads CASSLAGFGTDTQYF. The CDR3 bases are TGTGCCAGCAGCTTAGCAGGGTTTGGCACAGATACGCAGTATTTT.

This clone was counted a single time. The V gene is TRBV4-1, the J gene TRBJ2-6; 10 bases line up with TRBD1. V shed 4 bases, J shed 1 base, and the junction held 4 bases outside the gene matches. Germline loops: CDR1 MGHRA, CDR2 YSYEKL. This CDR3 is built from 17 residues. CDR3 sequence: CASSRRDRGSGANVLTF. The CDR3 DNA reads as TGCGCCAGCAGCCGCAGGGACAGGGGATCTGGGGCCAACGTCCTGACTTTC.